This T cell receptor (beta chain) originates from a study of tumor and adjacent non-tumor tissue in lung cancer. This sample's RNA came from whole unsorted tissue. The CDR3 covers 16 residues. Details on this clonotype: Germline and junction disagree at one end, which may indicate a read error.

A modified ARM-PCR protocol with three rounds of nested PCR amplified TCRbeta. Using its own MiXCR run on the multiplex PCR reads, TCRdb lists one record per CDR3 protein. The sample consists of approximately 86,000 distinct CDR3 sequences, approximately 77% of them appearing once. The source is a woman aged 40 to 49 with non-small cell lung cancer. Sequenced material: lung tumor tissue. The chain employs TRBV12-3 or TRBV12-4 and TRBJ2-2, with D perhaps assigned TRBD1 or TRBD2 (5 bases each). The CDR3 loop is CVSRFRGGARTGELFF. CDR3 DNA sequence: TGTGTCAGCAGATTTCGGGGTGGGGCACGAACCGGGGAGCTGTTTTTT.